This TCR beta chain is from a study of Ad26.COV2.S vaccination and SARS-CoV-2 variants. TCRdb's copy holds only in-frame clones and misses some; the assay was immunoSEQ multiplex PCR. The sample holds 300,000 to 400,000 clones, roughly 84% seen once. For this clone: The antigen is undetermined.

Indicated treatment: around 19 received Ad26.COV2.S at low or high dose, single or two shots; roughly 5 received placebo; per-sample allocation not given. Collection of the samples took place on day 63 after the first injection of vaccine or placebo. An Ad26 vector carrying the Wuhan-strain SARS-CoV-2 spike served as the vaccine. Findings and caveats of the study: In TCR breadth and depth analyses, total T cell responses may have been underestimated.

This TCR came from a person between 18 and 59 years old who received the Ad26.COV2.S COVID-19 vaccine or a placebo. The sample consisted of peripheral blood, taken in a trial of Ad26.COV2.S vaccine versus placebo.

The chain's CDR3 is CASSQYAGVNSYNEQFF. The CDR3 nucleotides are TGTGCCAGCAGCCAATACGCCGGGGTTAACTCCTACAATGAGCAGTTCTTC. The chain is built from TRBV4-2 and TRBJ2-1; a possible D gene is TRBD2 (5 bases). CDR1 is LGHNA and CDR2 is YNFKEQ in the germline V gene. The CDR3 length is 17 residues. V was pared by 2 bases and J by 0 bases, with 14 bases between.